This is a list of T cell receptor beta chains from one sample in a study of blood T cell repertoires in COVID-19. Assay used: immunoSEQ multiplex PCR; TCRdb lists only in-frame clones, some missing. The sample comprises over 250,000 clones, around 86% of which are singletons, and approximately 2.5% rests with the top ten. What was sequenced was PBMCs or T cells enriched from blood (not recorded which). The receptors were sampled from a woman aged 18-29 years who had recovered from COVID-19. The CDR3 runs from the conserved cysteine through the conserved F or W. D genes are given only for firm matches. Expanded clones are given a class, and other clones once, few, many or no size at all.

abundance: NA
j_gene: TRBJ1-6
d_gene: TRBD1
v_gene: TRBV2
CDR3aa: CASSLGQGRGNSPLHF
CDR3nt: TGTGCCAGCAGTTTGGGACAGGGCCGCGGGAATTCACCCCTCCACTTT

abundance: NA
j_gene: TRBJ1-2
d_gene: NA
v_gene: TRBV2
CDR3aa: CASRADTNYGYTF
CDR3nt: TGTGCCAGCAGGGCTGACACAAACTATGGCTACACCTTC

abundance: few
j_gene: TRBJ1-1
d_gene: NA
v_gene: TRBV7-6
CDR3aa: CASSPRGNTEAFF
CDR3nt: TGTGCCAGCAGCCCCAGGGGGAACACTGAAGCTTTCTTT

abundance: NA
j_gene: TRBJ1-4
d_gene: TRBD1
v_gene: TRBV9
CDR3aa: CASSVSGGGEKLFF
CDR3nt: TGTGCCAGCAGCGTCTCAGGGGGCGGGGAAAAACTGTTTTTT

abundance: NA
j_gene: TRBJ2-1
d_gene: TRBD1
v_gene: TRBV25-1
CDR3aa: CASSDTTGTGKNNEQFF
CDR3nt: TGTGCCAGCAGTGACACAACCGGGACAGGGAAAAACAATGAGCAGTTCTTC

abundance: NA
j_gene: TRBJ2-7
d_gene: NA
v_gene: TRBV7-6
CDR3aa: CASSLVSGSSYEQYF
CDR3nt: TGTGCCAGCAGCTTAGTATCGGGGAGCTCCTACGAGCAGTACTTC

abundance: NA
j_gene: TRBJ2-7
d_gene: TRBD2
v_gene: TRBV28
CDR3aa: CASRHTRTSGRVHEQYF
CDR3nt: TGTGCCAGCAGACATACACGCACTAGCGGGAGAGTACACGAGCAGTACTTC

abundance: NA
j_gene: TRBJ1-6
d_gene: TRBD1
v_gene: TRBV5-1
CDR3aa: CASSSTGGNSPLHF
CDR3nt: TGCGCCAGCAGCTCGACAGGGGGAAATTCACCCCTCCACTTT

abundance: NA
j_gene: TRBJ1-4
d_gene: NA
v_gene: TRBV30
CDR3aa: CALTRVTNEKLFF
CDR3nt: TGTGCCTTGACGAGGGTGACTAATGAAAAACTGTTTTTT

abundance: NA
j_gene: TRBJ2-1
d_gene: NA
v_gene: TRBV6-5
CDR3aa: CASNFDGASYNEQFF
CDR3nt: TGTGCCAGCAATTTTGATGGGGCTTCCTACAATGAGCAGTTCTTC

abundance: NA
j_gene: TRBJ2-3
d_gene: NA
v_gene: TRBV6-5
CDR3aa: CASSYRDYSTIDTQYF
CDR3nt: TGTGCCAGCAGTTACCGTGATTATAGTACGATTGATACGCAGTATTTT

abundance: NA
j_gene: TRBJ1-1
d_gene: NA
v_gene: TRBV7-9
CDR3aa: CASSLERRAFF
CDR3nt: TGTGCCAGCAGCTTGGAGCGTCGGGCTTTCTTT

abundance: NA
j_gene: TRBJ2-1
d_gene: NA
v_gene: TRBV4-2
CDR3aa: CASSSWGDPYEQFF
CDR3nt: TGTGCCAGCAGCTCGTGGGGGGACCCCTATGAGCAGTTCTTC

abundance: NA
j_gene: TRBJ1-2
d_gene: NA
v_gene: TRBV20-1
CDR3aa: CSARDRGYYTF
CDR3nt: TGCAGTGCTAGAGATCGGGGGTACTACACCTTC

abundance: NA
j_gene: TRBJ1-4
d_gene: NA
v_gene: TRBV3-1/TRBV3-2
CDR3aa: CASSQGAGFEKLFF
CDR3nt: TGTGCCAGCAGCCAAGGGGCGGGGTTTGAAAAACTGTTTTTT

abundance: NA
j_gene: TRBJ1-1
d_gene: NA
v_gene: TRBV7-6
CDR3aa: CASSIEAFF
CDR3nt: TGTGCCAGCAGCATAGAAGCTTTCTTT

abundance: few
j_gene: TRBJ1-5
d_gene: NA
v_gene: TRBV6-1
CDR3aa: CASSEPDRRYQPQHF
CDR3nt: TGTGCCAGCAGTGAACCTGACAGGAGATATCAGCCCCAGCATTTT

abundance: NA
j_gene: TRBJ2-7
d_gene: TRBD1
v_gene: TRBV7-9
CDR3aa: CASSFTGTAYEQYF
CDR3nt: TGTGCCAGCAGCTTTACCGGGACAGCCTACGAGCAGTACTTC

abundance: few
j_gene: TRBJ1-1
d_gene: NA
v_gene: TRBV11-3
CDR3aa: CASSLVGLSMNTEAFF
CDR3nt: TGTGCCAGCAGCTTAGTGGGACTTTCGATGAACACTGAAGCTTTCTTT

abundance: few
j_gene: TRBJ2-3
d_gene: NA
v_gene: TRBV28
CDR3aa: CASSFVDTQYF
CDR3nt: TGTGCCAGCAGTTTCGTGGATACGCAGTATTTT

abundance: NA
j_gene: TRBJ2-1
d_gene: NA
v_gene: TRBV9
CDR3aa: CASSVNQPLGSEQFF
CDR3nt: TGTGCCAGCAGCGTCAACCAGCCCCTCGGGTCTGAGCAGTTCTTC

abundance: NA
j_gene: TRBJ2-5
d_gene: NA
v_gene: TRBV10-2
CDR3aa: CASSPVMETQYF
CDR3nt: TGCGCCAGCAGTCCGGTAATGGAGACCCAGTACTTC

abundance: NA
j_gene: TRBJ1-6
d_gene: NA
v_gene: TRBV9
CDR3aa: CASRADSYNSPLHF
CDR3nt: TGTGCCAGCAGGGCAGACTCCTATAATTCACCCCTCCACTTT

abundance: NA
j_gene: TRBJ2-1
d_gene: TRBD1
v_gene: TRBV6-1
CDR3aa: CASSEPGQLYNEQFF
CDR3nt: TGTGCCAGCAGTGAGCCGGGACAGCTCTACAATGAGCAGTTCTTC

abundance: NA
j_gene: TRBJ1-4
d_gene: NA
v_gene: TRBV13
CDR3aa: CASSLMGPNEKLFF
CDR3nt: TGTGCCAGCAGCTTAATGGGCCCTAATGAAAAACTGTTTTTT

abundance: once
j_gene: TRBJ2-5
d_gene: TRBD2
v_gene: TRBV27
CDR3aa: CASSSPGLAGETQYF
CDR3nt: TGTGCCAGCAGTTCACCGGGACTAGCGGGAGAGACCCAGTACTTC

abundance: NA
j_gene: TRBJ2-7
d_gene: NA
v_gene: TRBV7-2
CDR3aa: CASNGDGYYEQYF
CDR3nt: TGTGCCAGCAATGGAGACGGCTACTACGAGCAGTACTTC

abundance: NA
j_gene: TRBJ2-7
d_gene: TRBD1
v_gene: TRBV9
CDR3aa: CASAGGGTGDYEQYF
CDR3nt: TGTGCCAGCGCCGGAGGCGGGACAGGGGACTACGAGCAGTACTTC

abundance: NA
j_gene: TRBJ2-7
d_gene: TRBD2
v_gene: TRBV4-1
CDR3aa: CASSPTGGATLGEQYF
CDR3nt: TGCGCCAGCAGCCCGACGGGGGGGGCCACCCTAGGGGAGCAGTACTTC

abundance: NA
j_gene: TRBJ2-7
d_gene: NA
v_gene: TRBV24-1
CDR3aa: CATSDNTGRGSSYEQYF
CDR3nt: TGTGCCACCAGTGATAATACAGGGAGGGGGAGCTCCTACGAGCAGTACTTC

abundance: NA
j_gene: TRBJ2-2
d_gene: TRBD2
v_gene: TRBV11-1
CDR3aa: CASSLPRLAAGELFF
CDR3nt: TGTGCCAGCAGCTTACCTCGACTAGCGGCCGGGGAGCTGTTTTTT

abundance: NA
j_gene: TRBJ1-2
d_gene: TRBD1
v_gene: TRBV7-2
CDR3aa: CASSNLQGALYGYTF
CDR3nt: TGTGCCAGCAGCAACCTACAGGGGGCCCTCTATGGCTACACCTTC

abundance: NA
j_gene: TRBJ2-1
d_gene: TRBD1
v_gene: TRBV28
CDR3aa: CASSLDMNRGPITHNEQFF
CDR3nt: TGTGCCAGCAGTTTAGATATGAACAGGGGACCTATAACACACAATGAGCAGTTCTTC

abundance: NA
j_gene: TRBJ1-6
d_gene: NA
v_gene: TRBV7-8
CDR3aa: CASSLGSRNNSPLHF
CDR3nt: TGTGCCAGCAGCTTGGGCAGCAGGAATAATTCACCCCTCCACTTT

abundance: NA
j_gene: TRBJ2-3
d_gene: NA
v_gene: TRBV29-1
CDR3aa: CSVTETSIDTQYF
CDR3nt: TGCAGCGTTACCGAAACTTCTATTGATACGCAGTATTTT

abundance: NA
j_gene: TRBJ1-5
d_gene: NA
v_gene: TRBV5-6
CDR3aa: CASSFGGGRNQPQHF
CDR3nt: TGTGCCAGCAGCTTTGGGGGCGGACGAAATCAGCCCCAGCATTTT

abundance: NA
j_gene: TRBJ1-3
d_gene: TRBD1
v_gene: TRBV4-1
CDR3aa: CASSPTGGRNTIYF
CDR3nt: TGCGCCAGCAGCCCGACAGGGGGTAGGAACACCATATATTTT

abundance: once
j_gene: TRBJ2-3
d_gene: NA
v_gene: TRBV29-1
CDR3aa: CSVPGSGTDTQYF
CDR3nt: TGCAGCGTCCCAGGGTCAGGCACAGATACGCAGTATTTT

abundance: NA
j_gene: TRBJ2-7
d_gene: NA
v_gene: TRBV3-1/TRBV3-2
CDR3aa: CASGGSGFSYEQYF
CDR3nt: TGTGCCAGCGGAGGATCGGGTTTCTCCTACGAGCAGTACTTC

abundance: NA
j_gene: TRBJ1-4
d_gene: TRBD1
v_gene: TRBV5-6
CDR3aa: CASSLDATGYEKLFF
CDR3nt: TGTGCCAGCAGCTTGGATGCGACAGGGTATGAAAAACTGTTTTTT

abundance: NA
j_gene: TRBJ2-7
d_gene: TRBD1
v_gene: TRBV14
CDR3aa: CASSRKGTGPYEQYF
CDR3nt: TGTGCCAGCAGTCGTAAGGGGACAGGCCCCTACGAGCAGTACTTC

abundance: NA
j_gene: TRBJ2-3
d_gene: TRBD2
v_gene: TRBV4-1
CDR3aa: CASSQEEWRGATDTQYF
CDR3nt: TGCGCCAGCAGCCAAGAGGAGTGGCGGGGGGCGACAGATACGCAGTATTTT

abundance: once
j_gene: TRBJ2-2
d_gene: TRBD2
v_gene: TRBV10-3
CDR3aa: CAISESAGGTTGELFF
CDR3nt: TGTGCCATCAGTGAATCAGCGGGGGGGACGACCGGGGAGCTGTTTTTT

abundance: NA
j_gene: TRBJ1-3
d_gene: NA
v_gene: TRBV29-1
CDR3aa: CSVKQFSGNTIYF
CDR3nt: TGCAGCGTTAAACAGTTCTCTGGAAACACCATATATTTT

abundance: NA
j_gene: TRBJ1-6
d_gene: NA
v_gene: TRBV5-8
CDR3aa: CASSLHLQSSSSYNSPLHF
CDR3nt: TGTGCCAGCAGCCTTCACCTCCAGTCTTCAAGCTCCTATAATTCACCCCTCCACTTT

abundance: once
j_gene: TRBJ2-1
d_gene: TRBD2
v_gene: TRBV2
CDR3aa: CASRVGLAGVYNEQFF
CDR3nt: TGTGCCAGCAGGGTAGGACTAGCGGGAGTTTACAATGAGCAGTTCTTC

abundance: NA
j_gene: TRBJ2-1
d_gene: NA
v_gene: TRBV5-8
CDR3aa: CASSTGLGYNEQFF
CDR3nt: TGTGCCAGCAGCACGGGACTGGGATACAATGAGCAGTTCTTC

abundance: NA
j_gene: TRBJ1-2
d_gene: NA
v_gene: TRBV6-2/TRBV6-3
CDR3aa: CASSYESYGYTF
CDR3nt: TGTGCCAGCAGTTACGAGAGCTATGGCTACACCTTC

abundance: NA
j_gene: TRBJ2-1
d_gene: TRBD2
v_gene: TRBV10-3
CDR3aa: CAISEGEGSYNEQFF
CDR3nt: TGTGCCATCAGTGAGGGGGAGGGCTCCTACAATGAGCAGTTCTTC

abundance: NA
j_gene: TRBJ2-1
d_gene: NA
v_gene: TRBV7-8
CDR3aa: CASSITGNEQFF
CDR3nt: TGTGCCAGCAGCATTACAGGGAATGAGCAGTTCTTC

abundance: NA
j_gene: TRBJ1-5
d_gene: NA
v_gene: TRBV5-1
CDR3aa: CASSLEGGPYQPQHF
CDR3nt: TGCGCCAGCAGCTTGGAGGGCGGGCCGTATCAGCCCCAGCATTTT

abundance: NA
j_gene: TRBJ2-5
d_gene: TRBD2
v_gene: TRBV2
CDR3aa: CASSEEIAGGVGQTQYF
CDR3nt: TGTGCCAGCAGTGAAGAAATAGCGGGAGGTGTCGGCCAGACCCAGTACTTC

abundance: once
j_gene: TRBJ1-1
d_gene: NA
v_gene: TRBV11-3
CDR3aa: CASSLERSGGTEAFF
CDR3nt: TGTGCCAGCAGCTTAGAAAGAAGCGGGGGGACTGAAGCTTTCTTT

abundance: NA
j_gene: TRBJ2-5
d_gene: NA
v_gene: TRBV11-2
CDR3aa: CASSPTFGAQQETQYF
CDR3nt: TGTGCCAGCAGCCCCACCTTTGGGGCCCAGCAAGAGACCCAGTACTTC

abundance: NA
j_gene: TRBJ1-2
d_gene: NA
v_gene: TRBV27
CDR3aa: CASSPRDFYGYTF
CDR3nt: TGTGCCAGCAGTCCCAGGGATTTTTACGGCTACACCTTC

abundance: NA
j_gene: TRBJ2-1
d_gene: TRBD2
v_gene: TRBV19
CDR3aa: CASSIGWTSGEQFF
CDR3nt: TGTGCCAGTAGTATTGGATGGACTAGCGGTGAGCAGTTCTTC

abundance: few
j_gene: TRBJ1-1
d_gene: NA
v_gene: TRBV29-1
CDR3aa: CSVAGQLSAEAFF
CDR3nt: TGCAGCGTCGCTGGACAGTTGTCCGCTGAAGCTTTCTTT

abundance: NA
j_gene: TRBJ2-3
d_gene: NA
v_gene: TRBV18
CDR3aa: CASSPSGYHTQYF
CDR3nt: TGTGCCAGCTCACCATCAGGTTACCATACGCAGTATTTT

abundance: NA
j_gene: TRBJ2-2
d_gene: TRBD2
v_gene: TRBV4-3
CDR3aa: CASSRTSGGAGELFF
CDR3nt: TGCGCCAGCAGCCGGACTAGCGGGGGGGCCGGGGAGCTGTTTTTT

abundance: NA
j_gene: TRBJ1-2
d_gene: TRBD1
v_gene: TRBV18
CDR3aa: CASSTIHGTGGVNYGYTF
CDR3nt: TGTGCCAGCTCAACGATACACGGGACAGGGGGTGTAAACTATGGCTACACCTTC